The 2 T cell receptor beta chains listed next were all sequenced from one sample in a study of blood T cells in healthy people across ages. A second roughly 6 to 11 cycle PCR used barcoded and J-beta primers. In TCRdb, the 5' RACE reads were re-called with MiXCR into one record per CDR3 protein. In the table there are approximately 1,000,000 distinct CDR3 sequences, around 43% of which are singletons. The sample consisted of blood. Receptors were obtained from a woman in her sixties or seventies in good health.

This rearrangement joins TRBV27 to TRBJ2-1; 7 bases line up with TRBD2. The CDR3 covers 18 residues. J lost 9 bases, V lost 7 bases, and 24 bases had no gene match. Germline V lookup: CDR1 MNHEY, CDR2 SMNVEV (reference sequence). CDR3 sequence reads: CASTPQPRDYPGGFEQFF. The CDR3 coding sequence is TGTGCCAGCACTCCCCAGCCCCGGGACTACCCAGGAGGGTTTGAGCAGTTCTTC.

This clonotype has a handful of counts. This chain connects TRBV25-1 to TRBJ2-1, with 11 positions matching TRBD2. Unmatched junction bases numbered 7, after V lost 4 bases and J lost 2 bases. The germline CDR1 and CDR2 sequences are MGHDK and SYGVNS. This CDR3 region has 17 residues. CDR3 residues: CASSARGSGRAYNEQFF. The CDR3 DNA follows: TGTGCCAGCAGTGCCAGGGGTAGCGGGAGGGCCTACAATGAGCAGTTCTTC.